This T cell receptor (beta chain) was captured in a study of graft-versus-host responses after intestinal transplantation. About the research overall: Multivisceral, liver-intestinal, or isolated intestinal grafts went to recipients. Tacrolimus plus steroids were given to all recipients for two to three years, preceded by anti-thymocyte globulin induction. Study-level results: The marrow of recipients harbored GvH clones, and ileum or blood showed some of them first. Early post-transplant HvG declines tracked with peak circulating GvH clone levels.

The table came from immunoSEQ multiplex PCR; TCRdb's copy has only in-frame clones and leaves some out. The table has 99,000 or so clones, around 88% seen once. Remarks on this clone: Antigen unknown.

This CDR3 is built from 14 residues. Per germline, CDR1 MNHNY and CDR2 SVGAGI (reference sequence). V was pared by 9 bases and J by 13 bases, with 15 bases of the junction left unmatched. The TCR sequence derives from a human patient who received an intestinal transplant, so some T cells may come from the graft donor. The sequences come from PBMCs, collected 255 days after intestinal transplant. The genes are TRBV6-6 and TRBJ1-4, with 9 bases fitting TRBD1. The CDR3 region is CASKNLRQGVPLFF. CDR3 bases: TGTGCCAGTAAAAACCTCCGACAGGGGGTTCCACTGTTTTTT.